This T cell receptor beta chain was documented in a study of early T cells in non-severe SARS-CoV-2 infection (dated by TCRdb to 2020 to 2023). For context, the study as a whole: Because TCR sequencing relied on bulk RNA taken from unsorted whole blood, pairing of alpha and beta chains was not possible.

Taken from the germline V gene, the CDR1 and CDR2 loops are ENHRY and SYGVKD. Taken from cysteine to phenylalanine, the CDR3 has 14 residues. The DNA shown is the 42-base CDR3, in frame from base 1. Trimming removed 3 bases from V and 5 bases from J, leaving 11 bases between the germline ends. Study-wide findings and limitations: Matching against VDJdb was skewed toward anti-spike CD8 responses, likely underestimated virus-specific expansions, and missed private and CD4 specificities.

The library was produced with 5' RACE. TCRdb lists the instrument as NextSeq 500. Unique molecular identifiers were attached to individual cDNA molecules in the TCR library protocol so that sequencing error and PCR bias could be corrected. Both TCR alpha and beta chains were sequenced, and tight co-correlation was observed between alpha and beta sequence abundances in each sample. The original pipeline was this. V gene, J gene and CDR3 annotation of TCR sequences was performed with Decombinator V4. Expanded TCRs were defined as changing significantly between any two time points under a Poisson model with p below 0.0001. TCR abundances were normalised to the total number of TCRs sequenced in each sample and reported as counts per million. MAIT TCRs were defined by TRAV1-2 paired with TRAJ12, TRAJ20 or TRAJ33, and iNKT TCRs by TRAV10 paired with TRAJ18. VDJdb, accessed 1 November 2021, was searched for CMV, EBV and SARS-CoV-2 annotated TCRs, with TCRs annotated for multiple antigens excluded. TCRdb passed the public sequencing reads through fastp at Q25 and MiXCR, retaining productive beta sequences. Entries that share a CDR3 protein sequence are merged under the most common genes and DNA. These V and J calls derive from TCRdb rather than the authors' analysis. Within this sample are around 72,000 distinct CDR3 sequences, with about a tenth of them counted one time only. Around 8% of the sample lies in the top ten.

This clonotype was picked up many times. Which antigen it targets is not known. Qualities for individual bases were not recorded, and no much larger clone is one base off. Set within a cohort of healthcare workers in London, UK, this nested case-control study involved weekly PCR testing of nasopharyngeal swabs along with blood sampling. Between 23 and 31 March 2020, the week of the UK lockdown, healthcare workers were enrolled and then followed up weekly for as long as 16 weeks. The clonotype originates from an adult who was a healthcare worker with PCR-confirmed SARS-CoV-2 infection or an uninfected control (not recorded which). The chain couples TRBV10-3 to TRBJ1-5; no D segment can be confidently identified. This sample comprised whole blood, obtained at baseline. Here the CDR3 is given as CAISDRQVDQPQHF. Read as DNA, the sequence is TGTGCCATCAGTGATAGGCAGGTCGATCAGCCCCAGCATTTT.